These 11 T cell receptor beta chains share one sample of origin, sequenced in a study of PD-1 blockade in classical Hodgkin lymphoma. As to time point: cycle 4 day 1 (C4D1), after more than 5 weeks of nivolumab. Each patient relapsed following autologous stem cell transplantation, and prior brentuximab vedotin exposure differed. This table comes from immunoSEQ multiplex PCR, and its TCRdb copy is limited to in-frame clones, with some not included. The sample holds tens of thousands of clones, approximately 90% seen once. The material sequenced was peripheral blood mononuclear cells (PBMCs), taken before the fourth cycle of nivolumab. The receptor source for this set is a human donor with classical Hodgkin lymphoma.

The chain couples TRBV7-6 to TRBJ1-4; D ambiguous. V was pared by 4 bases and J by 3 bases, with 6 bases between. CDR3 length equals 13 residues. Germline assignment: CDR1 SGHVS and CDR2 FNYEAQ. As DNA, the CDR3 is TGTGCCAGCAGCTCGTTAGCTAATGAAAAACTGTTTTTT. This codes for CASSSLANEKLFF.

This clone came up a few times. This chain joins TRBV18 and TRBJ1-4; D uncertain. The CDR3 contains 13 residues. The V gene's germline CDR1 is KGHSH and CDR2 LQKENI. V lost 3 bases to trimming and J lost 2 bases, with 4 bases between them. The CDR3 DNA reads TGTGCCAGCTCACCGGGGACTAATGAAAAACTGTTTTTT. Its translation is CASSPGTNEKLFF.

V gene TRBV7-9 combines with J gene TRBJ1-3; D not certain. This CDR3 has 16 amino acids. Trimming left V 0 bases short and J 0 bases short, with 9 bases between. Germline assignment: CDR1 SEHNR and CDR2 FQNEAQ (reference sequence). The CDR3 sequence: CASSLAPQFSGNTIYF. The CDR3 region has the DNA TGTGCCAGCAGCTTAGCCCCACAGTTCTCTGGAAACACCATATATTTT.

This chain joins TRBV7-8 and TRBJ2-7; D is possibly TRBD1 (5 bases). Trimming removed 5 bases at V and 2 bases at J, with 16 bases between. This CDR3 region has 15 residues. Germline assignment: CDR1 SGHVS and CDR2 FQNEAQ. CDR3 bases: TGTGCCAGCAGCCCCAGAAGGGGCACCGCCTACGAGCAGTACTTC. It is translated as CASSPRRGTAYEQYF.

This clone was observed a handful of times. V gene TRBV10-1 combines with J gene TRBJ2-6, with D possibly TRBD2 on 5 matching bases. V dropped 0 bases and J dropped 3 bases, with 6 bases sitting between them. Germline CDR1 WNHNN, CDR2 SYGVQD (reference sequence). This CDR3 spans 15 amino acids. The CDR3 DNA is TGCGCCAGCAGTGAGTCAGGGAGTGGGGCCAACGTCCTGACTTTC. This gives the protein CASSESGSGANVLTF.

The chain couples TRBV28 to TRBJ1-2; D is undetermined. V gave up 7 bases and J gave up 0 bases, with 18 bases separating them. Germline loops: CDR1 MDHEN, CDR2 SYDVKM. The CDR3 is 16 amino acids. In DNA, the CDR3 is TGTGCCAGCATCCCTCCTCGGGGTTCAGCTAACTATGGCTACACCTTC. Its protein product is CASIPPRGSANYGYTF.

In its sample, this clone was seen once. This sequence joins TRBV19 and TRBJ1-3; the D is unclear. V gave up 6 bases and J gave up 0 bases, with 12 bases separating them. Germline V lookup: CDR1 LNHDA, CDR2 SQIVND (reference sequence). CDR3 size: 15 residues. CDR3 sequence reads: CASRPSGSSGNTIYF. CDR3 bases: TGTGCCAGTAGGCCCTCAGGTTCCTCTGGAAACACCATATATTTT.

The J gene is TRBJ2-1, the V gene TRBV10-3; D is possibly TRBD2 (6 bases). V was cut by 1 base and J by 0 bases, with 10 bases left in between. The germline gives CDR1 ENHRY, CDR2 SYGVKD. This CDR3 has 16 residues. As DNA, the CDR3 is TGTGCCATCAGTGAGTTGGGGCGGGGCTCCTACAATGAGCAGTTCTTC. It translates to CAISELGRGSYNEQFF.

This rearrangement joins TRBV4-1 to TRBJ2-7; D ambiguous. Trimming stripped 1 base from V and 3 bases from J, with 7 bases between. The CDR3 is made up of 13 amino acids. The germline V gene encodes CDR1 MGHRA and CDR2 YSYEKL. CDR3 sequence reads: CASSQASYYEQYF. Written as DNA, the CDR3 is TGCGCCAGCAGCCAAGCCTCCTACTACGAGCAGTACTTC.

CDR3 protein: CASSQSPGFKETQYF. CDR3 bases: TGTGCCAGCAGCCAGAGCCCGGGATTCAAAGAGACCCAGTACTTC. The rearrangement joins TRBV7-9 to TRBJ2-5; D may be TRBD2 (5 bases). V was cut by 5 bases and J by 3 bases, with 16 bases left in between. The CDR3 extends over 15 amino acids. The germline gives CDR1 SEHNR, CDR2 FQNEAQ (reference sequence).

CDR3 nucleotides: TGTGCCAGCAGTGCCCCCGGGCCAACCCACACCGGGGAGCTGTTTTTT. Protein product: CASSAPGPTHTGELFF. The rearrangement uses TRBV2 and TRBJ2-2; D remains ambiguous. The length of the CDR3 is 16 residues. Trimming shortened V by 4 bases and J by 3 bases, and 15 bases separated the two germline ends. The germline V gene has CDR1 SNHLY and CDR2 FYNNEI.